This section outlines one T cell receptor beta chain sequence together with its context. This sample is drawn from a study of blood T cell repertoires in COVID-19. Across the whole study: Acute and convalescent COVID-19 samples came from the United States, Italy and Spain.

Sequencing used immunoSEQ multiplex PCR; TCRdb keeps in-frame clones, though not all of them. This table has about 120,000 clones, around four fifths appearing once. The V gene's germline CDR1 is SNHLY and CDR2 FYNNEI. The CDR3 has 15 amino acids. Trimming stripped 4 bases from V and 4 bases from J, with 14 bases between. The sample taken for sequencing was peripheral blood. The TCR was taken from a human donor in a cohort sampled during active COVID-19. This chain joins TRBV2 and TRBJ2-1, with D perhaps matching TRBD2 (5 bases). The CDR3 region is CASSAERLLYNEQFF. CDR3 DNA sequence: TGTGCCAGCAGTGCCGAGCGGTTACTTTACAATGAGCAGTTCTTC.